The present entry profiles one T cell receptor (beta chain) with its context. Trimming stripped 5 bases from V and 0 bases from J, with 11 bases between. The CDR3 contains 15 residues. Germline CDR1 is SEHNR and CDR2 is FQNEAQ (reference sequence). The data belong to a study of shared clonotypes between healthy human individuals. Method: immunoSEQ multiplex PCR; TCRdb's copy keeps in-frame clones and lacks some. This sample carries 2 million to 3 million clones, 93% of them seen once, and the ten largest clones take roughly 0.39%. The TCR comes from a man aged 18 to 30 in good health. Some clones in this sample may be carry-over from other donors' samples. The sequenced sample was naive CD4+ T cells from PBMCs. Subset here: CD45RA+ positively selected. This chain links TRBV7-9 with TRBJ2-4; D remains ambiguous. The CDR3 bases are TGTGCCAGCAGCACCGGAATTGTAGCCAAAAACATTCAGTACTTC. Amino acids: CASSTGIVAKNIQYF.